This entry lists 24 T cell receptor beta chains sequenced from one sample in a study of tumor-infiltrating lymphocytes in primary liver carcinoma. From unsorted bulk tissue weighing about 20-33 mg, DNA and RNA were co-extracted. Researchers generated TCR beta cDNA from approximately 520 ng of total RNA, relying on a constant-region primer. What produced the TCR beta libraries was three nested multiplex PCR rounds using slightly modified ARM-PCR. TRBV1-TRBV30 forward primers paired with a C-beta reverse primer were used in the first two PCR rounds, which ran approximately 10 cycles each. MiXCR, run by TCRdb on the multiplex PCR reads, gives a single entry per CDR3 protein. The repertoire holds fewer than 250,000 distinct CDR3 sequences, about 82% seen once, with 15% to 20% in the top ten. The sample taken for sequencing was tumor tissue from primary liver carcinoma. The source of these receptors is a man in his forties or fifties with primary liver carcinoma and hepatitis B virus infection.

As regards this clonotype: The junction shows a germline mismatch at one end, possibly a read error. This chain uses TRBV5-4 with TRBJ2-1; 7 bases map to TRBD2. Per germline, CDR1 SGHNT and CDR2 YYREEE (reference sequence). The CDR3 is 15 amino acids. The CDR3 bases are TGTGCCACCAGTCTCGTCGGGGGGAGTTACAATGAGCAATTCTTC. Amino acid sequence: CATSLVGGSYNEQFF.

With respect to this clonotype: This may come from a read error, since a much larger clone is one base off. The CDR3 loop reads CARSLMGGTDTQYF. CDR3 nucleotide sequence: TGTGCCAGAAGCTTAATGGGGGGCACAGATACGCAGTATTTT. V and J are TRBV7-3 and TRBJ2-3; perhaps D is TRBD1 or TRBD2 (5 bases each). The length of the CDR3 is 14 residues. Looked up from germline, CDR1 is SGHTA and CDR2 is FQGTGA.

Points on this clonotype: One junction end does not reproduce the germline sequence, and a read error may be involved. This chain joins TRBV11-2 and TRBJ1-2, with a weak D call TRBD1 (5 bases). The germline V gene encodes CDR1 SGHAT and CDR2 FQNNGV. CDR3 size: 15 residues. DNA of the CDR3: TGTGCCCGCAGCACGTCGGCAGGGTTGATCCCTGGCTGCACATTC. Amino acid sequence: CARSTSAGLIPGCTF.

Comment on this clonotype: One junction end disagrees with the germline gene, perhaps due to a read error. The J gene is TRBJ1-2, the V gene TRBV29-1, with a tentative D call TRBD1 (5 bases). This CDR3 has 18 residues. CDR1 SQVTM and CDR2 ANQGSEA come from the germline V gene. CDR3 in amino acids: CSVGAPTGTQVTNNGYTF. DNA of the CDR3: TGCAGCGTTGGGGCGCCAACAGGAACTCAAGTGACTAACAATGGCTACACCTTC.

Comments on this clonotype: One end of the junction is discordant with germline, which a read error may explain. The rearrangement uses TRBV6-2 or TRBV6-3 and TRBJ2-5; 12 nucleotides match TRBD2. Germline V gene data show CDR1 as MNHEY and CDR2 as SVGEGT. The CDR3 extends over 15 amino acids. The CDR3 coding sequence is TGTGCCAGCAGTTACACGACTAGCGGGAGTGAGACCCAGTATTTC. Encoded protein: CASSYTTSGSETQYF.

As concerns this clonotype: An end of the junction does not agree with germline; a read error may underlie this. The J gene is TRBJ2-7, the V gene TRBV4-1; 15 bases map to TRBD2. Germline CDR1 and CDR2: MGHRA and YSYEKL. There are 19 residues in the CDR3. CDR3: CVSSQDRVRTSGRAYEQYF. CDR3 in DNA: TGCGTCAGCAGTCAAGATCGGGTTAGGACTAGCGGGAGGGCCTACGAGCAGTACTTC.

As regards this clonotype: Mismatch with germline at one junction end may stem from a read error. The J gene is TRBJ1-1, the V gene TRBV29-1; D gene unclear. The CDR3 runs to 15 residues. Germline-derived CDR1 and CDR2 are SQVTM and ANQGSEA. CDR3 residues: CSVDHGWGMNTEAIF. Here the CDR3 DNA reads TGCAGCGTTGACCACGGCTGGGGAATGAACACTGAAGCTATCTTT.

As for this clonotype: Just one base apart from a much larger clone, this may be a read error. The CDR3 end shows no conserved phenylalanine or tryptophan, and so a read error is likely. This chain joins TRBV28 and TRBJ2-1; D is perhaps TRBD1 or TRBD2 (5 bases each). This CDR3 contains 18 residues. The germline V and J ends were trimmed by 5 bases and 2 bases, with 22 bases remaining between them. Per germline, CDR1 MDHEN and CDR2 SYDVKM. The CDR3 sequence is CASSLIGAVGDAYNEQFI. The CDR3 DNA is TGTGCCAGCAGTCTAATTGGAGCGGTTGGGGACGCCTACAATGAGCAGTTCATC.

Comments on this clonotype: Since no conserved phenylalanine or tryptophan closes the CDR3, a read error is the likely cause. The chain has TRBV5-6 and TRBJ2-6; D gene uncertain. Looked up from germline, CDR1 is SGHDT and CDR2 is YYEEEE. The CDR3 is 11 amino acids. Trimming took off 4 bases at V and 11 bases at J, with 7 bases between the two ends. In DNA, the CDR3 is TGTGCCAGCAGCCCCGTGGACGTCCTGACTTTA. Amino acid sequence: CASSPVDVLTL.

This clonotype was counted at least ten times. This chain connects TRBV6-2 or TRBV6-3 to TRBJ2-1; 9 nucleotides agree with TRBD1. The V gene end was trimmed by 6 bases and the J gene end by 2 bases; junction bases not matched to a gene: 8. Per germline, CDR1 MNHEY and CDR2 SVGEGT. The length of the CDR3 is 16 residues. As DNA, the CDR3 is TGTGCCAGCAGCTCCCCGGGACAGGGTACCTACAATGAGCAGTTCTTC. Translated: CASSSPGQGTYNEQFF.

Comment on this clonotype: One junction end disagrees with the germline gene, perhaps due to a read error. The chain has TRBV29-1 and TRBJ2-5; D is possibly TRBD2 (6 bases). The length of the CDR3 is 15 residues. Germline V gives CDR1 SQVTM, CDR2 ANQGSEA. For the CDR3, the DNA is TGCAGCGTTCGGACTGGAGGGAGTTGGGCAGAGACCCAGTATTTC. Residues: CSVRTGGSWAETQYF. Together with reference TRBV29-1 and TRBJ2-5, the CDR3 gives the full variable domain: SAVISQKPSRDICQRGTSLTIQCQVDSQVTMMFWYRQQPGQSLTLIATANQGSEATYESGFVIDKFPISRPNLTFSTLTVSNMSPEDSSIYLCSVRTGGSWAETQYFGPGTRLLVL.

Of note for this clonotype: At one end, the junction sequence differs from germline, possibly due to a read error. The chain joins TRBV11-2 to TRBJ2-5, with D perhaps matching TRBD1 (5 bases). Germline CDR1 and CDR2: SGHAT and FQNNGV. This CDR3 is built from 18 residues. The CDR3 DNA reads as TGTGCTAGCAGCCCTGGCTCAATCCAGGGTACTGGGCTGGAGACCCAGTACTTC. The encoded protein is CASSPGSIQGTGLETQYF.

In its sample, this clonotype was seen many times. J is TRBJ2-5 and V is TRBV5-4; no reliable D call. The V end was cut by 4 bases, the J end by 1 base, with 11 bases between. The CDR3 runs to 14 residues. Looked up from germline, CDR1 is SGHNT and CDR2 is YYREEE (reference sequence). This CDR3 is CASSDRTVQETQYF. Here the CDR3 DNA reads TGTGCCAGCAGCGATCGGACCGTCCAAGAGACCCAGTACTTC.

A note on this clonotype: A much more abundant neighbour one base away suggests this may be a read error. The chain recombines TRBV5-1 with TRBJ2-2; TRBD2 is a possible D gene (5 bases). From germline, CDR1 is SGHRS and CDR2 YFSETQ. The CDR3 contains 13 residues. CDR3 loop: CASSSGNTRELFF. The CDR3 DNA sequence: TGCGCCAGCAGTTCCGGGAACACCAGGGAGCTGTTTTTT.

The chain has TRBV29-1 and TRBJ2-3; D might be TRBD2 (5 bases). CDR1 is SQVTM, CDR2 ANQGSEA, per germline. The CDR3 sequence is 13 residues long. Trimming cost V 6 bases and J 5 bases, with 15 bases left between them. The chain's CDR3 is CSVWTGMEDTQYF. CDR3 DNA sequence: TGCAGCGTGTGGACTGGAATGGAAGATACGCAGTATTTT.

Turning to this clonotype: The junction shows a germline mismatch at one end, possibly a read error. The rearrangement uses TRBV4-2 and TRBJ2-1; no definite D call. CDR1 is LGHNA and CDR2 is YNFKEQ in the germline V gene. This CDR3 spans 15 amino acids. The CDR3 nucleotides are TGTGCCAGCAACCATGTTAGTTTTTCCGGCAATAAGCAGTTATTC. Its translation: CASNHVSFSGNKQLF.

About this clonotype itself: At one end, the junction sequence differs from germline, possibly due to a read error. The V and J genes are TRBV10-3 and TRBJ2-7; D may be TRBD2 (7 bases). This CDR3 contains 16 residues. The V gene's germline CDR1 is ENHRY and CDR2 SYGVKD. The CDR3 loop is CAISGGRDMNSGELYF. The CDR3 nucleotides are TGTGCCATCAGTGGTGGGAGGGACATGAACTCTGGCGAGCTGTACTTC.

This clonotype was observed many times. The genes are TRBV12-3 or TRBV12-4 and TRBJ1-6; 9 positions agree with TRBD1. Unmatched junction bases numbered 6, after V lost 0 bases and J lost 9 bases. This CDR3 comprises 16 residues. CDR3 protein: CASSLAPGQGGSPLHF. In DNA form, the CDR3 reads TGTGCCAGCAGTTTAGCTCCGGGACAGGGAGGTTCACCCCTCCACTTT.

As to this clonotype: One end of the junction fails to match germline, which may point to a read error. The chain couples TRBV29-1 to TRBJ2-2, with D maybe TRBD2 (6 bases). Germline values: CDR1 SQVTM, CDR2 ANQGSEA. The CDR3 extends over 15 amino acids. CDR3 sequence: CSVETRAANTRELFF. The CDR3 DNA is TGCAGTGTTGAGACTCGCGCGGCGAACACCCGGGAGTTGTTTTTT.

This chain joins TRBV29-1 and TRBJ2-7; D may be TRBD1 or TRBD2 (5 bases each). Deletions cut 7 bases from V and 2 bases from J, with 21 bases between. In germline, CDR1 is SQVTM, CDR2 ANQGSEA. CDR3 size: 15 residues. The CDR3 spells CSAVTSGTTPYEQYF. The CDR3 DNA reads TGCAGCGCCGTGACATCTGGGACCACTCCCTACGAGCAGTACTTC.

Regarding this clonotype: Because the CDR3 is missing its conserved closing phenylalanine or tryptophan, this is likely a read error. The CDR3 bases are TGCGCCAGCAGCCAAGTCTCGACGGCGAACCTCTGTGGCTACACCTCC. It specifies CASSQVSTANLCGYTS. The rearrangement links TRBV4-1 to TRBJ1-2; D is unresolved. The V end lost 1 base, the J end lost 7 bases, and 19 bases lay between the germline ends. The CDR3 spans 16 residues. Germline CDR1 and CDR2: MGHRA and YSYEKL.

Details on this clonotype: Since no conserved phenylalanine or tryptophan closes the CDR3, a read error is the likely cause. The DNA is omitted, as the CDR3 cannot be located on it reliably, and the CDR3 follows TCRdb's listing. V gene TRBV12-3 or TRBV12-4 combines with J gene TRBJ1-2; the table gives TRBD1 as D, unverified against the DNA. The CDR3 length equals 14 residues, ends included. The CDR3 is CASSLRGVDYGYAY.

Turning to this clonotype: A clone one base away is much larger, so this may be a read error. The chain combines TRBV28 with TRBJ2-2; 8 bases are a match to TRBD1. J lost 6 bases, V lost 5 bases, and 5 bases had no gene match. The germline gives CDR1 MDHEN, CDR2 SYDVKM. This CDR3 region has 14 residues. CDR3: CASSQTGVSGELFF. In DNA form, the CDR3 reads TGTGCCAGCAGTCAGACAGGGGTGTCCGGGGAGCTGTTTTTT.

CDR3 nucleotides: TGTGCCAGCAGCTCCTGTGAGAGGGGAGGCCACGAGCAGTACTTC. Its protein is CASSSCERGGHEQYF. The chain employs TRBV4-2 and TRBJ2-7; D is perhaps TRBD2 (6 bases). V dropped 5 bases and J dropped 5 bases, with 19 bases sitting between them. This CDR3 has 15 residues. From germline, CDR1 is LGHNA and CDR2 YNFKEQ.